The 14 T cell receptor beta chains given below trace back to one sample, sequenced in a study of blood T cell repertoires in COVID-19. Here immunoSEQ multiplex PCR was the method, and the copy in TCRdb shows in-frame clones only, minus some. The sample has 200,000 to 250,000 clones; roughly 81% are singletons. Specimen: peripheral blood. These receptor sequences come from a woman aged 50 to 65 with active or convalescent COVID-19.

The CDR3 is CATSRDRQVQETQYF. The DNA for the CDR3 is TGTGCCACCAGCAGAGATAGGCAGGTCCAAGAGACCCAGTACTTC. The chain is built from TRBV15 and TRBJ2-5; the D is unclear. Trimming left V 0 bases short and J 1 base short, with 9 bases between. The CDR3 has 15 residues. Germline CDR1 LNHNV, CDR2 YYDKDF (reference sequence).

The chain has TRBV5-1 and TRBJ1-6; TRBD1 is a possible D gene (6 bases). Trimming took off 4 bases at V and 0 bases at J, with 17 bases between the two ends. The CDR3 spans 18 residues. Per germline, CDR1 SGHRS and CDR2 YFSETQ. The CDR3 is CASSPRTAILSYNSPLHF. In DNA form, the CDR3 reads TGCGCCAGCAGCCCCCGGACAGCGATACTCTCCTATAATTCACCCCTCCACTTT.

Comment on this clone: This sample also contains other DNA sequences that code for the same CDR3. The chain employs TRBV6-5 and TRBJ1-6; TRBD1 matches at 9 bases. This CDR3 has 14 residues. Trimming took 6 bases from V and 9 from J; bases not matched to a gene: 6. Germline lookup yields CDR1 MNHEY and CDR2 SVGAGI. The CDR3 nucleotides are TGTGCCAGCAGCCGGACAGGGGATAGTTCACCCCTCCACTTT. It specifies CASSRTGDSSPLHF.

The chain is built from TRBV5-6 and TRBJ1-5; the match to TRBD1 covers 8 bases. The CDR3 is 15 residues long. The germline V gene has CDR1 SGHDT and CDR2 YYEEEE. V shed 2 bases and J 3 bases; nucleotides not matched to a gene: 4. CDR3 in DNA: TGTGCCAGCAGCTTCAGGGGGCTGCTCAATCAGCCCCAGCATTTT. Encoded protein: CASSFRGLLNQPQHF.

The rearrangement joins TRBV3-1 (or the pseudogene TRBV3-2) to TRBJ1-2; tentatively, D is TRBD1 (5 bases). Trimming stripped 4 bases from V and 4 bases from J, with 19 bases between. The CDR3 totals 16 residues. Germline V gene lookup returns CDR1 LGHDT and CDR2 YNNKEL (reference sequence). CDR3 bases: TGTGCCAGCAGCCCGAGAGGGACTATTAATCTCTATGGCTACACCTTC. This translates into CASSPRGTINLYGYTF.

This clone was counted only a few times. The chain combines TRBV6-1 with TRBJ1-1, with D tentatively TRBD1 (5 bases). The CDR3 runs 15 residues. Germline assignment: CDR1 MNHNS and CDR2 SASEGT. Trimming removed 1 base at V and 5 bases at J, with 14 bases between. CDR3 coding DNA: TGTGCCAGCAGTGAAGAGACCACAGGAGGGACTGAAGCTTTCTTT. Its translation is CASSEETTGGTEAFF.

The CDR3 spells CASSLVSSGDYEQYF. The DNA for the CDR3 is TGCGCCAGCAGCTTGGTAAGTAGCGGAGATTACGAGCAGTACTTC. The chain joins TRBV5-1 to TRBJ2-7; maybe TRBD2 (6 bases). The CDR3 length is 15 residues. Trimming pared 0 bases from V and 4 bases from J, leaving 14 bases between. The germline V gene has CDR1 SGHRS and CDR2 YFSETQ.

This clone was counted a few times. The rearrangement links TRBV11-3 to TRBJ2-6; D might be TRBD1 (5 bases). Germline-derived CDR1 and CDR2 are SGHNT and YENEEA. The CDR3 has 15 residues. V was pared by 4 bases and J by 2 bases, with 9 bases between. The CDR3 protein is CASSSTGAGANVLTF. In DNA form, the CDR3 reads TGTGCCAGCAGCTCTACAGGTGCTGGGGCCAACGTCCTGACTTTC. Based on the CDR3 plus reference TRBV11-3 and TRBJ2-6, the full variable domain is EAGVVQSPRYKIIEKKQPVAFWCNPISGHNTLYWYLQNLGQGPELLIRYENEEAVDDSQLPKDRFSAERLKGVDSTLKIQPAELGDSAVYLCASSSTGAGANVLTFGAGSRLTVL.

V and J are TRBV7-6 and TRBJ2-5, with 8 bases aligning to TRBD1. The trim removed 5 bases at V and 1 base at J, leaving 9 bases unmatched. The CDR3 runs 16 residues. Germline loops: CDR1 SGHVS, CDR2 FNYEAQ. As DNA, the CDR3 is TGTGCCAGCAGCCCTTGGGCAGGGGGCCCCCAAGAGACCCAGTACTTC. Protein product: CASSPWAGGPQETQYF.

The V call is TRBV10-1, the J call TRBJ2-2; no reliable D call. Germline-derived CDR1 and CDR2 are WNHNN and SYGVQD (reference sequence). The ends were cut back, 5 bases at V and 4 bases at J, with 5 bases in the middle. The CDR3 runs 12 residues. The CDR3 region has the DNA TGCGCCAGCAGTCTAAGCACCGGGGAGCTGTTTTTT. This gives the protein CASSLSTGELFF.

The rearrangement uses TRBV11-2 and TRBJ1-2, with D tentatively TRBD1 (6 bases). The CDR3 is 16 amino acids. Germline assignment: CDR1 SGHAT and CDR2 FQNNGV. V was pared by 5 bases and J by 8 bases, with 24 bases between. DNA for the CDR3: TGTGCCAGCAGCCCCCGCCGGGACACATCCTTGGGGGGCTACACCTTC. Amino acids: CASSPRRDTSLGGYTF.

The chain is built from TRBV2 and TRBJ1-1; D possibly corresponds to TRBD1 (6 bases). This CDR3 region has 14 residues. V lost 3 bases and J 5 bases, leaving 13 bases between the germline ends. Germline values: CDR1 SNHLY, CDR2 FYNNEI. CDR3 sequence (DNA): TGTGCCAGCAGTGATGGACAGTTCGGAACTGAAGCTTTCTTT. Its translation: CASSDGQFGTEAFF.

The V and J genes are TRBV19 and TRBJ2-2, with 7 bases aligning to TRBD2. The CDR3 length is 14 residues. The trim removed 1 base at V and 5 bases at J, leaving 1 base unmatched. CDR1 and CDR2 (germline): LNHDA, SQIVND (reference sequence). The CDR3 coding sequence is TGTGCCAGTAGTATAGCAGCGGGGACCGGGGAGCTGTTTTTT. This codes for CASSIAAGTGELFF.

This chain uses TRBV18 with TRBJ1-4; D ambiguous. The CDR3 is 16 amino acids. The germline V and J ends were trimmed by 2 bases and 2 bases, with 12 bases remaining between them. The germline V gene encodes CDR1 KGHSH and CDR2 LQKENI. CDR3 protein: CASSPGELQTNEKLFF. The CDR3 DNA sequence: TGTGCCAGCTCACCAGGGGAGCTCCAGACTAATGAAAAACTGTTTTTT.